What follows describes a single T cell receptor beta chain. The germline V and J ends were trimmed by 5 bases and 2 bases, with 17 bases remaining between them. CDR1 and CDR2 (germline): SGHNT, YYREEE (reference sequence). CDR3 length: 15 residues. These data belong to a study of blood T cell repertoires in COVID-19. Background on the study: Material from acute and convalescent COVID-19 was sourced from the United States, Italy and Spain. Sample material is recorded as cDNA or gDNA derived from T cells, B-cell-depleted T cells, or PBMCs.

Authors' data handling: Nucleated cell counts were estimated from reference gene primer amplification. Produced via immunoSEQ multiplex PCR; TCRdb's table is partial and in-frame only. Clone size and the V and J calls come from that table; the DNA yielded D and trimming. The sample shows about 430,000 clones, about 90% of them seen only once. The Seattle site enrolled patients during active infection and followed them longitudinally. This TCR was recovered from a man aged 18 to 29 with COVID-19, enrolled during active disease. J is TRBJ2-7 and V is TRBV5-4; D possibly corresponds to TRBD1 (6 bases). The material sequenced was peripheral blood. CDR3 loop: CASSRSGHQAYEQYF. CDR3 nucleotides: TGTGCCAGCAGTCGGTCGGGACACCAAGCCTACGAGCAGTACTTC.